This T cell receptor beta chain was profiled in a study of T-cell reconstitution after alpha-beta-depleted transplantation in children. Comment on this clonotype: Antigen specificity is unknown.

Overall study results and limits: As was reported, about two months after transplant, alpha-beta T cells came from several hundred expanded graft clones.

The CDR3 extends over 17 amino acids. J was trimmed by 4 bases and V by 4 bases; bases with no gene match: 12. The germline CDR1 and CDR2 sequences are MNHEY and SVGAGI. Unique molecular identifiers were incorporated during preparation of the TCRbeta library. TCRdb called the PCR reads again in MiXCR, with one record for every CDR3 protein. The sample yields more than 200,000 distinct CDR3 sequences, more than 20% seen once. The V gene is TRBV6-5, the J gene TRBJ1-4; the match to TRBD1 covers 7 bases. The specimen was PBMCs, mostly from graft donor cells, collected 360 days after TCRalphabeta/CD19-depleted stem cell transplant. This receptor was identified in a female patient between 2 and 15 years old who had a stem cell transplant for congenital amegakaryocytic thrombocytopenia, so the T cells may come from the graft donor. CDR3 amino acids: CASSFTGQVPYNEKLFF. CDR3 nucleotide sequence: TGTGCCAGCAGTTTCACAGGACAGGTTCCTTATAATGAAAAACTGTTTTTT.